Listed below are T cell receptor beta chains from one sample, sequenced in a study of OX40 agonist ivuxolimab in advanced cancers. Clones were sequenced by immunoSEQ multiplex PCR, and TCRdb holds only the in-frame ones, with some missing. The repertoire holds roughly 54,000 clones, with roughly 91% as singletons. Sample: CD4+ or CD8+ T cells sorted from blood, taken in a trial of the OX40 agonist ivuxolimab. These receptor sequences come from an adult with an advanced solid tumor such as melanoma, head and neck, liver or kidney cancer. Each CDR3 is given with its conserved first and last residue. Each record gives: D gene, J gene, V gene, clone size, CDR3 DNA, CDR3 protein. D genes are given only for firm matches. Clone size, where shown, is once, few, many, or a class for clones that have expanded.

>TRBD1|TRBJ2-3|TRBV29-1|.
TGCAGCGCGTCAGGGACAGCAACTAGCACAGATACGCAGTATTTT
CSASGTATSTDTQYF
>.|TRBJ1-2|TRBV18|.
TGTGCCAGCTCACCACCGGAGGGGCTTCCCCCTGGCTACACCTTC
CASSPPEGLPPGYTF
>.|TRBJ1-1|TRBV19|once
TGTGCCAGTAGTAGGACAGTGATGAACACTGAAGCTTTCTTT
CASSRTVMNTEAFF
>TRBD1|TRBJ2-2|TRBV29-1|.
TGCAGCGGGGACAGGGCAGACACCGGGGAGCTGTTTTTT
CSGDRADTGELFF
>TRBD1|TRBJ2-7|TRBV5-1|.
TGCGCCAGCAAGATGGGACCGGGACAGGGGTCCTACGAGCAGTACTTC
CASKMGPGQGSYEQYF
>.|TRBJ1-3|TRBV7-8|.
TGTGCCAGCAGCTTAGGTGGGCAGGGGTGGAGAAACACCATATATTTT
CASSLGGQGWRNTIYF
>.|TRBJ2-1|TRBV28|.
TGTGCCAGCACCATACAGGGAAATGAGCAGTTCTTC
CASTIQGNEQFF
>.|TRBJ2-5|TRBV7-6|.
TGTGCCAGCAGCTCAGCGGGACACCAACAAGAGACCCAGTACTTC
CASSSAGHQQETQYF
>.|TRBJ2-7|TRBV28|.
TGTGCCATTTTGGGGGCAGATTACGAGCAGTACTTC
CAILGADYEQYF
>TRBD1|TRBJ2-7|TRBV7-2|.
TGTGCCAGCACAGGGGGTTACGAGCAGTACTTC
CASTGGYEQYF
>.|TRBJ2-1|TRBV19|.
TGTGCCAGTAGTACCTCTTCCGTCTACAATGAGCAGTTCTTC
CASSTSSVYNEQFF
>.|TRBJ1-5|TRBV19|few
TGTGCCAGTAGTATTCTGGATAGCAATCAGCCCCAGCATTTT
CASSILDSNQPQHF
>TRBD1|TRBJ1-3|TRBV29-1|.
TGCAGCGTTAGTCAGGACAGGCCTTCTGGAAACACCATATATTTT
CSVSQDRPSGNTIYF
>.|TRBJ1-1|TRBV5-1|.
TGCGCCAGCAGCATGGAGGGTCAGGCGGGCACTGAAGCTTTCTTT
CASSMEGQAGTEAFF
>.|TRBJ1-4|TRBV18|once
TGTGCCAGCTCACCATCCGGTCTTGCAACTAATGAAAAACTGTTTTTT
CASSPSGLATNEKLFF
>.|TRBJ1-5|TRBV27|.
TGTGCCAGCAGTTTGGGAGGAACCTCGCAGCCCCAGCATTTT
CASSLGGTSQPQHF
>TRBD1|TRBJ2-5|TRBV5-1|.
TGCGCCAGCACCAAAGGACAGGGAGGAGAGACCCAGTACTTC
CASTKGQGGETQYF
>.|TRBJ2-2|TRBV19|.
TGTGCCAGTAGTATCTTATGGACTAACACCGGGGAGCTGTTTTTT
CASSILWTNTGELFF
>.|TRBJ2-3|TRBV30|.
TGTGCCTGGAAACGACCGATCACAGATACGCAGTATTTT
CAWKRPITDTQYF
>.|TRBJ2-5|TRBV19|.
TGTGCCAGTATGCAGCCCGGGAGAAGGGAGACCCAGTACTTC
CASMQPGRRETQYF
>TRBD2|TRBJ2-7|TRBV6-1|.
TGTGCCAGCAGTCTAGCGGAGTGGGAGGATTACGAGCAGTACTTC
CASSLAEWEDYEQYF
>TRBD2|TRBJ2-1|TRBV5-6|.
TGTGCCAGCAGCGGGGTTCTAGCGGGAGGATATGAGCAGTTCTTC
CASSGVLAGGYEQFF
>.|TRBJ1-1|TRBV28|.
TGTGCCAGCAGTGCTATTTACCGGACGGCGAACACTGAAGCTTTCTTT
CASSAIYRTANTEAFF
>.|TRBJ2-3|TRBV21-1|.
TGTGCCAGCAGCTCTGGGACCTCCGGGGCCCACGCCACGCAGTATTTT
CASSSGTSGAHATQYF
>.|TRBJ1-2|TRBV27|.
TGTGCCAGCAGTTCCCCTTCGGCGGGGGACTATGGCTACACCTTC
CASSSPSAGDYGYTF
>.|TRBJ2-7|TRBV25-1|once
TGTGCCACCTCACCGGGACAAGGCTCGAGCGAGCAGTGCTTC
CATSPGQGSSEQCF
>TRBD2|TRBJ2-5|TRBV7-2|.
TGTGCCAGCAGCTCTAGCGGGAGGGTCCAAGAGACCCAGTACTTC
CASSSSGRVQETQYF
>.|TRBJ1-1|TRBV18|.
TGTGCCAGCTCACCGACAGTCCCCACGTCGAACACTGAAGCTTTCTTT
CASSPTVPTSNTEAFF
>TRBD2|TRBJ2-3|TRBV7-2|.
TGTGCCAGCAGCTTACAGGGACTAGCGGGGATCCACACAGATACGCAGTATTTT
CASSLQGLAGIHTDTQYF
>.|TRBJ1-3|TRBV10-3|few
TGTGCCATCAGGATGGGGGAGGGTAATGGAAACACCATATATTTT
CAIRMGEGNGNTIYF
>.|TRBJ1-1|TRBV6-1|.
TGTGCCAGCACCGAGGGGCCATCGGCTTTCTTT
CASTEGPSAFF
>TRBD2|TRBJ2-3|TRBV4-1|.
TGCGCCAGCAGCCAGGCCTCCTCGGGACTAGCGGGGGTTGGCACAGATACGCAGTATTTT
CASSQASSGLAGVGTDTQYF
>TRBD2|TRBJ2-3|TRBV11-2|.
TGTGCCAGCAGCTTGCGGACTAGCGGCACAGATACGCAGTATTTT
CASSLRTSGTDTQYF
>.|TRBJ2-3|TRBV18|.
TGTGCCAGCTCACCACCCCCAAACCCTAGCACAGATACGCAGTATTTT
CASSPPPNPSTDTQYF
>TRBD2|TRBJ2-7|TRBV6-4|.
TGTGCCAGAGATTGGATAGCGGGGGTCGACGAGCAGTACTTC
CARDWIAGVDEQYF
>.|TRBJ2-2|TRBV14|.
TGTGCCAGCAGCCAATTTTCAGGGAACACCGGGGAGCTGTTTTTT
CASSQFSGNTGELFF
>.|TRBJ1-4|TRBV5-4|.
TGTGCCAGCAGCTTGGCGGGGTCTAATGAAAAACTGTTTTTT
CASSLAGSNEKLFF
>TRBD1|TRBJ2-1|TRBV30|.
TGTGCCTGGAGTCCAGGGGGTCCTTACAATGAGCAGTTCTTC
CAWSPGGPYNEQFF
>TRBD2|TRBJ2-5|TRBV11-2|.
TGTGCCAGCAGCTCCTGGTTTAGCGGGGGGGAGACCCAGTACTTC
CASSSWFSGGETQYF
>.|TRBJ2-5|TRBV6-5|.
TGTGCCAGCCGGCAGCAAGAGACCCAGTACTTC
CASRQQETQYF